The 29 T cell receptor beta chains below come from one sample, sequenced in a study of blood T cell repertoires in COVID-19. Using immunoSEQ multiplex PCR, the repertoire was profiled, and TCRdb retains in-frame clones only, with some absent. The table lists some 60,000 clones, approximately 81% of them singletons, with approximately 30% in the top ten. The sequencing input was peripheral blood. The receptor set was obtained from a woman of 80 years or more with active or convalescent COVID-19.

The CDR3 here is CASSSQASSYEQYF. The CDR3 region has the DNA TGTGCCAGCAGTAGCCAGGCGAGCTCCTACGAGCAGTACTTC. V usage is TRBV2 and J usage is TRBJ2-7; D ambiguous. CDR1 is SNHLY, CDR2 FYNNEI, per germline. The CDR3 contains 14 residues. Trimming removed 5 bases from V and 0 bases from J, with 11 bases in between.

This rearrangement joins TRBV12-3 or TRBV12-4 to TRBJ2-5, with D possibly matching TRBD2 (6 bases). The CDR3 totals 13 residues. The V end was cut by 4 bases, the J end by 4 bases, with 10 bases between. CDR3 sequence reads: CASSSLSGETQYF. Here the CDR3 DNA reads TGTGCCAGCAGTTCACTTAGCGGAGAGACCCAGTACTTC.

CDR3 bases: TGTGCCACCAGCAGGGACAGGGGATACGAGCAGTACTTC. It translates to CATSRDRGYEQYF. The rearrangement joins TRBV15 to TRBJ2-7; TRBD1 matches at 9 bases. CDR1 is LNHNV, CDR2 YYDKDF, per germline (reference sequence). The CDR3 sequence is 13 residues long. Trimming cost V 3 bases and J 4 bases; bases outside gene matches: 1.

This rearrangement joins TRBV6-1 to TRBJ2-3; 13 bases map to TRBD2. The CDR3 spans 19 residues. The germline CDR1 and CDR2 sequences are MNHNS and SASEGT. V was pared by 4 bases and J by 5 bases, with 15 bases of the junction left unmatched. The CDR3 DNA follows: TGTGCCAGCAGTGCACCAAGGACTAGCGGGGGCCTGCCTGGAGATACGCAGTATTTT. As protein: CASSAPRTSGGLPGDTQYF.

The J gene is TRBJ2-1, the V gene TRBV7-8; 9 bases agree with TRBD2. This CDR3 is 16 amino acids long. Trimming cost V 3 bases and J 9 bases; bases outside gene matches: 12. Germline V lookup: CDR1 SGHVS, CDR2 FQNEAQ. CDR3 protein: CASSLSMAGGPGEQFF. The CDR3 region has the DNA TGTGCCAGCAGCTTGAGTATGGCGGGGGGGCCGGGTGAGCAGTTCTTC.

This clone has only a few counts. This sequence joins TRBV7-3 and TRBJ1-1; TRBD1 matches at 7 bases. CDR3 length: 14 residues. J was trimmed by 3 bases and V by 5 bases; bases with no gene match: 6. The germline gives CDR1 SGHTA, CDR2 FQGTGA. The DNA of the CDR3 is TGTGCCAGCAGCCGAGGGGGCTCCGACACTGAAGCTTTCTTT. Translating gives CASSRGGSDTEAFF.

This clone was detected a few times. The rearrangement links TRBV7-3 to TRBJ2-1; weak D call: TRBD1 (5 bases). The germline V and J ends were trimmed by 4 bases and 8 bases, with 15 bases remaining between them. This CDR3 has 14 residues. The germline gives CDR1 SGHTA, CDR2 FQGTGA. The CDR3 loop reads CASSSGPGWDEQFF. CDR3 nucleotide sequence: TGTGCCAGCAGCTCCGGACCAGGGTGGGATGAGCAGTTCTTC. Filled out from reference TRBV7-3 and TRBJ2-1, the complete variable domain reads GAGVSQTPSNKVTEKGKYVELRCDPISGHTALYWYRQSLGQGPEFLIYFQGTGAADDSGLPNDRFFAVRPEGSVSTLKIQRTERGDSAVYLCASSSGPGWDEQFFGPGTRLTVL.

This CDR3 reads CASSYPSRNEQFF. CDR3 bases: TGTGCCAGCAGTTATCCTTCCCGCAATGAGCAGTTCTTC. V usage is TRBV6-2 or TRBV6-3 and J usage is TRBJ2-1; D gene uncertain. V lost 3 bases, J lost 6 bases, and 9 bases lay in between. CDR1 and CDR2 (germline): MNHEY, SVGEGT. This CDR3 has 13 residues.

This chain uses TRBV28 with TRBJ1-1; 7 bases line up with TRBD1. Per germline, CDR1 MDHEN and CDR2 SYDVKM. The length of the CDR3 is 14 residues. V trimming: 5 bases; J trimming: 2 bases; junction bases outside the gene matches: 5. Here the CDR3 reads CASSPRTGNTEAFF. CDR3 coding DNA: TGTGCCAGCAGTCCACGGACAGGTAACACTGAAGCTTTCTTT.

This chain connects TRBV19 to TRBJ1-5; 11 nucleotides agree with TRBD1. The CDR3 has 16 residues. V trimming: 7 bases; J trimming: 3 bases; junction bases outside the gene matches: 8. CDR1 LNHDA and CDR2 SQIVND come from the germline V gene (reference sequence). CDR3 loop: CASKGGTGGPNQPQHF. The CDR3 DNA follows: TGTGCCAGTAAGGGAGGGACAGGGGGACCCAATCAGCCCCAGCATTTT. The full variable domain, its missing parts supplied by reference TRBV19 and TRBJ1-5, is DGGITQSPKYLFRKEGQNVTLSCEQNLNHDAMYWYRQDPGQGLRLIYYSQIVNDFQKGDIAEGYSVSREKKESFPLTVTSAQKNPTAFYLCASKGGTGGPNQPQHFGDGTRLSIL.

The chain carries TRBV3-1 (or the pseudogene TRBV3-2) and TRBJ2-5; 9 bases are a match to TRBD2. After removal of 1 base from V and 4 bases from J, the junction contained 4 bases not matched to a gene. The germline CDR1 and CDR2 sequences are LGHDT and YNNKEL (reference sequence). The CDR3 covers 15 residues. The CDR3 DNA sequence: TGTGCCAGCAGCCAAGCAGCGGGGGGTGCAGAGACCCAGTACTTC. Residues: CASSQAAGGAETQYF.

The chain has TRBV5-1 and TRBJ1-2; possibly TRBD1 for D (5 bases). This CDR3 spans 15 amino acids. CDR1 SGHRS and CDR2 YFSETQ come from the germline V gene. The V end lost 0 bases, the J end lost 3 bases, and 12 bases lay between the germline ends. The CDR3 spells CASSLAPTGDYGYTF. The CDR3, as DNA: TGCGCCAGCAGCTTGGCGCCCACGGGGGACTATGGCTACACCTTC.

J is TRBJ1-2 and V is TRBV18; D remains unclear. The CDR3 spans 12 residues. CDR1 KGHSH and CDR2 LQKENI come from the germline V gene. V lost 1 base and J lost 8, with 8 bases in between. This CDR3 is CASSPLTEGYTF. The CDR3 DNA reads TGTGCCAGCTCACCACTCACAGAAGGCTACACCTTC.

This chain's CDR3 is CASTTWSGTGSYEQYF. In nucleotides, the CDR3 is TGTGCCAGCACAACGTGGTCCGGGACAGGGTCCTACGAGCAGTACTTC. This chain joins TRBV13 and TRBJ2-7, with 9 bases lining up with TRBD1. Germline assignment: CDR1 PRHDT and CDR2 FYEKMQ (reference sequence). The CDR3 is 16 amino acids. V shed 7 bases, J shed 1 base, and the junction held 11 bases outside the gene matches.

The J gene is TRBJ2-7, the V gene TRBV15, with 10 bases lining up with TRBD2. V trimming: 0 bases; J trimming: 5 bases; junction bases outside the gene matches: 7. This CDR3 is 16 amino acids long. CDR1 LNHNV and CDR2 YYDKDF come from the germline V gene (reference sequence). CDR3: CATSRERLGLADEQYF. CDR3 coding DNA: TGTGCCACCAGCAGAGAGCGCCTTGGACTAGCGGACGAGCAGTACTTC. The full variable domain, with the rest looked up from reference TRBV15 and TRBJ2-7, is DAMVIQNPRYQVTQFGKPVTLSCSQTLNHNVMYWYQQKSSQAPKLLFHYYDKDFNNEADTPDNFQSRRPNTSFCFLDIRSPGLGDTAMYLCATSRERLGLADEQYFGPGTRLTVT.

The genes are TRBV6-1 and TRBJ1-4; D possibly corresponds to TRBD1 (6 bases). Trimming removed 3 bases from V and 0 bases from J, with 11 bases in between. This CDR3 spans 16 amino acids. The germline gives CDR1 MNHNS, CDR2 SASEGT. The CDR3: CASSDWGRTTNEKLFF. The CDR3 DNA is TGTGCCAGCAGTGATTGGGGGCGAACAACTAATGAAAAACTGTTTTTT.

This chain joins TRBV12-3 or TRBV12-4 and TRBJ2-2; the D is unclear. V gave up 2 bases and J gave up 5 bases, with 3 bases separating them. The CDR3 runs to 12 residues. CDR3 coding DNA: TGTGCCAGCAGTTTACCAACCGGGGAGCTGTTTTTT. Translation gives CASSLPTGELFF.

This rearrangement joins TRBV6-5 to TRBJ1-2; 9 nucleotides match TRBD1. CDR3 size: 13 residues. V dropped 10 bases and J dropped 4; count of bases not matched to a gene: 7. Germline loops: CDR1 MNHEY, CDR2 SVGAGI. The CDR3 DNA sequence: TGTGCCACCTGGGACAGGGCCTTCTATGGCTACACCTTC. Translating it yields CATWDRAFYGYTF.

The rearrangement links TRBV7-2 to TRBJ2-3, with D tentatively TRBD2 (5 bases). Germline lookup yields CDR1 SGHTA and CDR2 FQGNSA. The CDR3 is 13 residues long. Trimming took 4 bases from V and 2 from J, leaving 7 bases between them. This CDR3 is CASSSSFTDTQYF. DNA of the CDR3: TGTGCCAGCAGCTCTAGCTTCACAGATACGCAGTATTTT.

This chain joins TRBV3-1 (or the pseudogene TRBV3-2) and TRBJ1-1; perhaps TRBD1 as D (6 bases). The CDR3 runs to 15 residues. Germline assignment: CDR1 LGHDT and CDR2 YNNKEL (reference sequence). With 4 bases removed from V and 7 bases from J, the gap between germline ends came to 19 bases. CDR3 nucleotide sequence: TGTGCCAGCAGCCCGTCCCTTTACAGGGTTGGTGAAGCTTTCTTT. This encodes CASSPSLYRVGEAFF.

The chain joins TRBV7-2 to TRBJ1-1, with D perhaps TRBD1 (6 bases). Germline CDR1 is SGHTA and CDR2 is FQGNSA. The V end was cut by 2 bases, the J end by 3 bases, with 13 bases between. CDR3 length: 15 residues. The CDR3 sequence is CASSLFRQVDTEAFF. CDR3 in DNA: TGTGCCAGCAGCTTATTTAGACAGGTTGACACTGAAGCTTTCTTT.

This chain joins TRBV10-3 and TRBJ1-1; D gene ambiguous. Per the germline V gene, CDR1 is ENHRY and CDR2 is SYGVKD. This CDR3 contains 15 residues. V gave up 1 base and J gave up 1 base, with 10 bases separating them. The DNA of the CDR3 is TGTGCCATCAGTGAGTACGGGTTGGGGAACACTGAAGCTTTCTTT. Translated, it gives CAISEYGLGNTEAFF.

The V gene is TRBV1, the J gene TRBJ2-3; the table's D call TRBD2 went unverified against the DNA. TRBV1 is annotated as a pseudogene. This CDR3 is built from 17 residues. As DNA, the CDR3 is TGCACCAGCAGCCAAGGCCTAGCGGGGAGAGAGGCAGATACGCAGTATTTT. Its translation: CTSSQGLAGREADTQYF.

Concerning this clone itself: One end of the junction varies from germline; a read error may be responsible. This rearrangement joins TRBV18 to TRBJ2-3; 13 nucleotides match TRBD2. Germline CDR1 KGHSH, CDR2 LQKENI. This CDR3 has 19 residues. The CDR3 protein is CASSPRLAGGPTSTNTQYF. The DNA of the CDR3 is TGTGCCAGCTCACCCCGACTAGCGGGGGGCCCCACTAGCACAAATACGCAGTATTTT. Looking up the rest from reference TRBV18 and TRBJ2-3 gives the full variable domain: NAGVMQNPRHLVRRRGQEARLRCSPMKGHSHVYWYRQLPEEGLKFMVYLQKENIIDESGMPKERFSAEFPKEGPSILRIQQVVRGDSAAYFCASSPRLAGGPTSTNTQYFGPGTRLTVL.

The CDR3 region is CSVRQGAAYEQYF. CDR3 nucleotides: TGCAGCGTCAGACAGGGGGCTGCCTACGAGCAGTACTTC. The rearrangement joins TRBV29-1 to TRBJ2-7, with 10 bases matching TRBD1. CDR1 and CDR2 from the germline V gene are SQVTM and ANQGSEA. The CDR3 is 13 residues long. The junction had 4 bases not matched to a gene; V was cut back by 6 bases and J by 2 bases.

This clone has a single count. The chain employs TRBV7-8 and TRBJ1-2; D is possibly TRBD1 (5 bases). CDR3 length: 13 residues. Per germline, CDR1 SGHVS and CDR2 FQNEAQ. V was shortened by 3 bases and J by 6 bases, with 11 bases between the two germline ends. This chain's CDR3 is CASSFDWGDGYTF. CDR3 DNA: TGTGCCAGCAGCTTCGATTGGGGGGATGGCTACACCTTC. The entire variable domain, with the rest obtained from reference TRBV7-8 and TRBJ1-2, is as follows: GAGVSQSPRYKVAKRGQDVALRCDPISGHVSLFWYQQALGQGPEFLTYFQNEAQLDKSGLPSDRFFAERPEGSVSTLKIQRTQQEDSAVYLCASSFDWGDGYTFGSGTRLTVV.

This clone was observed a few times. The genes are TRBV5-4 and TRBJ2-4, with a possible D match to TRBD2 (5 bases). CDR3 length: 15 amino acids. With 4 bases removed from V and 0 bases from J, the gap between germline ends came to 11 bases. Germline V CDR1 and CDR2: SGHNT, YYREEE (reference sequence). The CDR3 bases are TGTGCCAGCAGCGTCATCGGGGTAGCCAAAAACATTCAGTACTTC. It codes for CASSVIGVAKNIQYF.

The gene calls are TRBV5-4 and TRBJ1-5; D is possibly TRBD1 (6 bases). Trimming shortened V by 0 bases and J by 7 bases, and 14 bases separated the two germline ends. Germline-derived CDR1 and CDR2 are SGHNT and YYREEE (reference sequence). This CDR3 has 15 amino acids. The CDR3 here is CASSLGTGKGQPQHF. The DNA for the CDR3 is TGTGCCAGCAGCTTGGGAACAGGGAAAGGCCAGCCCCAGCATTTT.

This clone has a handful of counts. V usage is TRBV7-3 and J usage is TRBJ1-1; no firm D call. Trimming removed 5 bases from V and 0 bases from J, with 7 bases in between. This CDR3 spans 13 amino acids. Germline V gives CDR1 SGHTA, CDR2 FQGTGA. The DNA of the CDR3 is TGTGCCAGCAGCCCAGGAATGAACACTGAAGCTTTCTTT. Protein sequence: CASSPGMNTEAFF.